This paragraph reports one T cell receptor (beta chain). From germline, CDR1 is SGHDN and CDR2 FVKESK. V lost 6 bases, J lost 7 bases, and 13 bases lay in between. CDR3 size: 13 residues. This entry belongs to a study of blood T cell repertoires in COVID-19. Using immunoSEQ multiplex PCR, the repertoire was profiled, and TCRdb retains in-frame clones only, with some absent. This sample carries about 160,000 clones, approximately 90% of them seen once, and the ten largest clones take around 7%. Participants were placed into cohorts based on the clinical history they reported. The V gene is TRBV14, the J gene TRBJ2-1; a weak D match, TRBD1 (6 bases). The sequenced sample was PBMCs or T cells enriched from blood (not recorded which). The sequence was obtained from a woman between 50 and 59 years old who had recovered from COVID-19. CDR3 sequence: CASRHRERNEQFF. The CDR3 region has the DNA TGTGCCAGCAGACACAGGGAGAGAAATGAGCAGTTCTTC.